Listed here is a single TCR beta chain. Its specificity is unknown. This sample is part of a study of vaccination and CD4 T cells after COVID-19. Study background: A positive SARS-CoV-2 nasal swab PCR result was recorded for each convalescent patient; nine were mild and one severe. Findings and limits, study-wide: A median 86.3% of convalescent patients' SARS-CoV-2-reactive clones emerged only after vaccination.

V lost 6 bases to trimming and J lost 1 base, with 6 bases between them. From germline, CDR1 is WNHNN and CDR2 SYGVQD (reference sequence). This CDR3 is built from 13 residues. Sequencing of the DNA from cultured CD4+ T cells was carried out with the Oncomine TCR Beta short-read assay. MiXCR, applied by TCRdb to the PCR reads, yields one record per CDR3 protein. In the table there are 16,000 or so distinct CDR3 sequences, approximately 50% of which are singletons. As for treatment: roughly 10-day PBMC culture with coronavirus spike peptide pools or control peptides (ViraFEST assay). Sequencing was performed on CD4+ T cells from blood, cultured in vitro. The chain uses TRBV10-1 and TRBJ2-2; D perhaps matches TRBD2 (5 bases). The source is a human donor who had recovered from COVID-19. The CDR3 spells CASRLENTGELFF. CDR3 coding DNA: TGCGCCAGCAGACTAGAGAACACCGGGGAGCTGTTTTTT.